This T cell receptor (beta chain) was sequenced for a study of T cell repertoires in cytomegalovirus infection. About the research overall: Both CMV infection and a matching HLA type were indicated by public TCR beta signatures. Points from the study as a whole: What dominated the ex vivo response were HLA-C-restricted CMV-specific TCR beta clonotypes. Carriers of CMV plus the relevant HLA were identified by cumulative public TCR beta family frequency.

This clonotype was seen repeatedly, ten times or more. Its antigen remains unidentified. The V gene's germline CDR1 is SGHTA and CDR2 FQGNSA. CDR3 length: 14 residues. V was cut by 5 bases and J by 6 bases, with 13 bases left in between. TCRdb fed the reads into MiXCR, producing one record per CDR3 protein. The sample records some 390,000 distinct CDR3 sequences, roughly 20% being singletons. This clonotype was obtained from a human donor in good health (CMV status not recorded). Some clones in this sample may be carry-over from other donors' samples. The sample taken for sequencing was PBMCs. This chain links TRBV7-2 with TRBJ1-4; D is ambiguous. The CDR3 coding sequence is TGTGCCAGCAGCAACGACATTTATTATGAAAAACTGTTTTTT. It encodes CASSNDIYYEKLFF.